This TCR beta chain was identified during a study of neoadjuvant anti-PD-1 for oral cavity cancer. Study summary: Non-progressing patients received a fourth nivolumab dose near day 43, then surgery on days 50-56.

These newly diagnosed stage II-IVA oral cavity squamous cell carcinoma patients had no prior systemic or radiation treatment. Trimming removed 5 bases from V and 9 bases from J, with 8 bases in between. CDR3 size: 12 residues. From germline, CDR1 is SGHTA and CDR2 FQGNSA. This clone has only a few counts. The method was immunoSEQ multiplex PCR; TCRdb's version includes in-frame clones alone and lacks a portion of them. Of 9,500 to 15,000 clones listed, about 61% are singletons. The chain couples TRBV7-2 to TRBJ1-6; D gene uncertain. This TCR came from a person aged 40 to 85 with oral cavity squamous cell carcinoma. The donor label of this sample is uncertain. Sample: tumor tissue, taken before nivolumab (anti-PD-1) treatment. The CDR3 bases are TGTGCCAGCAGCGTACAAGTTTCACCCCTCCACTTT. Translation: CASSVQVSPLHF.